Following are 21 T cell receptor beta chains from one sample sequenced in a study of blood T cells in healthy people across ages. Together with a sample-barcoded 5' primer, a J-beta primer mix was included in a second PCR lasting about 6 to 11 cycles. TCRdb fed the 5' RACE reads into MiXCR, producing one record per CDR3 protein. The table lists some 850,000 distinct CDR3 sequences, around 25% of them singletons. Another study also made use of these data, one on T cells of mothers and their children.

Specimen: blood. These receptors were obtained from a boy between 5 and 17 years old in good health.

This clonotype was picked up a small number of times. CDR3 coding DNA: TGTGCCAGCAGCCACGGGCGGGGAGGAGGCGAGCAGTACTTC. Protein: CASSHGRGGGEQYF. This chain connects TRBV3-1 to TRBJ2-5; maybe TRBD2 (6 bases). The J call may not be correct, given that the DNA end is closer to TRBJ2-7. Germline CDR1 LGHDT, CDR2 YNNKEL (reference sequence). The CDR3 covers 14 residues.

The chain employs TRBV20-1 and TRBJ1-2; TRBD1 aligns across 7 bases. The V gene's germline CDR1 is DFQATT and CDR2 SNEGSKA (reference sequence). Trimming cost V 1 base and J 3 bases; bases outside gene matches: 5. There are 14 residues in the CDR3. The CDR3 protein is CSARAITGDYGYTF. In DNA, the CDR3 is TGCAGTGCTAGAGCAATTACAGGGGACTATGGCTACACCTTC.

This clonotype showed up just a few times. The chain carries TRBV3-1 and TRBJ2-7, with D unclear. Trimming stripped 4 bases from V and 0 bases from J, with 10 bases between. The CDR3 runs 14 residues. Germline assignment: CDR1 LGHDT and CDR2 YNNKEL (reference sequence). CDR3 loop: CASSPLRNSYEQYF. DNA for the CDR3: TGTGCCAGCAGCCCCTTAAGGAACTCCTACGAGCAGTACTTC.

The chain has TRBV29-1 and TRBJ2-6; 7 bases map to TRBD1. Per germline, CDR1 SQVTM and CDR2 ANQGSEA. The CDR3 has 16 residues. V trimming: 3 bases; J trimming: 0 bases; junction bases outside the gene matches: 5. The CDR3 coding sequence is TGCAGCGTTGAGCAGGGGGAAATCTCTGGGGCCAACGTCCTGACTTTC. As protein: CSVEQGEISGANVLTF.

This clonotype was seen a single time. One end of the junction does not line up with germline, which may come from a read error. The chain recombines TRBV2 with TRBJ1-4, with a possible D match to TRBD1 (6 bases). This CDR3 is 13 amino acids long. Germline CDR1 SNHLY, CDR2 FYNNEI. The CDR3 nucleotides are TGTGCCAGCCAGACAGGAGGGCGTGAAGAACTGTTTTTT. As protein: CASQTGGREELFF.

There are many counts of this clonotype. The V gene is TRBV7-2, the J gene TRBJ2-5, with D maybe TRBD2 (6 bases). The CDR3 extends over 14 amino acids. The V end lost 5 bases, the J end lost 2 bases, and 12 bases lay between the germline ends. Germline CDR1 and CDR2: SGHTA and FQGNSA. CDR3 in DNA: TGTGCCAGCAGCCCCAGGGCGGGGCAAGAGACCCAGTACTTC. Translating it yields CASSPRAGQETQYF.

This chain uses TRBV7-8 with TRBJ1-2, with D possibly being TRBD1 (5 bases). The CDR3 is 16 residues long. V was trimmed by 5 bases and J by 0 bases, leaving 16 bases between them. The germline V gene encodes CDR1 SGHVS and CDR2 FQNEAQ. CDR3 region: CASSPRGGSSNYGYTF. CDR3 in DNA: TGTGCCAGCAGCCCCCGCGGGGGTTCCTCTAACTATGGCTACACCTTC.

The chain joins TRBV7-2 to TRBJ1-4; 8 bases map to TRBD1. V was pared by 5 bases and J by 10 bases, with 9 bases of the junction left unmatched. This CDR3 has 14 residues. Germline V CDR1 and CDR2: SGHTA, FQGNSA. The CDR3 DNA follows: TGTGCCAGCAGCACTGGGACAGGTCGGGGAAAACTGTTTTTT. Its protein is CASSTGTGRGKLFF.

V gene TRBV5-1 combines with J gene TRBJ2-7; D is uncertain. V gave up 3 bases and J gave up 0 bases, with 10 bases separating them. This CDR3 is 14 amino acids long. Germline V gives CDR1 SGHRS, CDR2 YFSETQ. The CDR3 DNA follows: TGCGCCAGCAGCTCGGGCCTTCCCTCCTACGAGCAGTACTTC. It specifies CASSSGLPSYEQYF.

The chain couples TRBV20-1 to TRBJ1-2; 7 positions match TRBD1. Germline V gives CDR1 DFQATT, CDR2 SNEGSKA (reference sequence). The CDR3 runs to 13 residues. CDR3 sequence reads: CSAQGGPNYGYTF. CDR3 sequence (DNA): TGCAGCGCGCAGGGGGGGCCAAACTATGGCTACACCTTC.

The chain carries TRBV29-1 and TRBJ1-4, with D perhaps TRBD1 (5 bases). V was cut by 7 bases and J by 0 bases, with 9 bases left in between. CDR1 is SQVTM, CDR2 ANQGSEA, per germline. The CDR3 loop spans 13 amino acids. CDR3 sequence reads: CSARDSTNEKLFF. CDR3 in DNA: TGCAGCGCCCGGGACTCAACTAATGAAAAACTGTTTTTT.

The chain recombines TRBV29-1 with TRBJ2-5; no definite D call. This CDR3 spans 12 amino acids. The V gene lost 4 bases and the J gene lost 0 bases, with 6 bases spanning the gap. CDR1 SQVTM and CDR2 ANQGSEA come from the germline V gene. In nucleotides, the CDR3 is TGCAGCGTTGGGGAAAACCAAGAGACCCAGTACTTC. Translating it yields CSVGENQETQYF.

This clonotype was recorded a few times. The rearrangement links TRBV5-1 to TRBJ2-7, with D possibly being TRBD1 (5 bases). The CDR3 is 15 amino acids. Germline V gene lookup returns CDR1 SGHRS and CDR2 YFSETQ. With 0 bases removed from V and 6 bases from J, the gap between germline ends came to 16 bases. CDR3: CASSLGTGLPIEQYF. CDR3 DNA sequence: TGCGCCAGCAGCTTGGGAACAGGTTTACCCATCGAGCAGTACTTC.

This rearrangement joins TRBV6-5 to TRBJ2-1; a weak D match, TRBD1 (6 bases). This CDR3 region has 16 residues. Germline V gives CDR1 MNHEY, CDR2 SVGAGI. The V gene lost 2 bases and the J gene lost 2 bases, with 13 bases spanning the gap. The CDR3 sequence is CASSYRARGTYNEQFF. The CDR3 DNA is TGTGCCAGCAGTTACAGGGCCAGGGGAACCTACAATGAGCAGTTCTTC.

This clonotype was observed a handful of times. The chain uses TRBV28 and TRBJ2-1; 9 bases align to TRBD2. The germline V gene has CDR1 MDHEN and CDR2 SYDVKM. The J segment lost 7 bases and the V segment lost 7 bases, leaving 11 bases of the junction unmatched. The CDR3 is made up of 15 amino acids. The CDR3 loop reads CASKPLAGITNEQFF. CDR3 sequence (DNA): TGTGCCAGCAAACCACTAGCGGGTATTACTAATGAGCAGTTCTTC.

The V and J genes are TRBV5-1 and TRBJ2-3; D remains ambiguous. Per germline, CDR1 SGHRS and CDR2 YFSETQ. This CDR3 spans 15 amino acids. Trimming pared 4 bases from V and 6 bases from J, leaving 18 bases between. The CDR3 is CASSPVTDYTDTQYF. The CDR3 nucleotides read TGCGCCAGCAGCCCGGTTACGGATTACACGGATACGCAGTATTTT.

CDR3 bases: TGTGCCAGCAGCCCCGGGGGCAGACTCTCTGGAAACACCATATATTTT. Encoded protein: CASSPGGRLSGNTIYF. The genes are TRBV7-6 and TRBJ1-3; weak D call: TRBD1 (6 bases). Germline CDR1 is SGHVS and CDR2 is FNYEAQ. V lost 5 bases and J 0 bases, leaving 14 bases between the germline ends. The CDR3 covers 16 residues.

CDR3 region: CASREGAIQETQYF. CDR3 nucleotides: TGCGCCAGCAGGGAGGGAGCTATTCAAGAGACCCAGTACTTC. The chain joins TRBV5-1 to TRBJ2-5, with D possibly matching TRBD2 (6 bases). The germline gives CDR1 SGHRS, CDR2 YFSETQ. Deletions cut 5 bases from V and 2 bases from J, with 13 bases between. The CDR3 has 14 amino acids.

This clonotype was detected only a few times. The chain employs TRBV6-5 and TRBJ1-2, with D maybe TRBD1 (6 bases). Trimming took 6 bases from V and 6 from J, leaving 14 bases between them. Germline CDR1 reads MNHEY; CDR2 reads SVGAGI. The CDR3 consists of 13 residues. The DNA of the CDR3 is TGTGCCAGCAGCCCTACAGGGAACCATGGCTACACCTTC. It translates to CASSPTGNHGYTF.

This clonotype was observed a few times. This chain links TRBV6-5 with TRBJ2-7; no reliable D call. The V and J ends lost 8 bases and 5 bases respectively, with 16 bases between them. The CDR3 length is 13 residues. CDR1 MNHEY and CDR2 SVGAGI come from the germline V gene. CDR3: CASGNGEVNEQYF. Here the CDR3 DNA reads TGTGCCAGCGGTAACGGCGAGGTAAACGAGCAGTACTTC.

The chain links TRBV11-2 to TRBJ2-3; D remains unclear. CDR3 size: 14 residues. The germline CDR1 and CDR2 sequences are SGHAT and FQNNGV. V lost 6 bases to trimming and J lost 2 bases, with 12 bases between them. CDR3: CASRNALPTDTQYF. DNA of the CDR3: TGTGCCAGCAGAAATGCACTCCCCACAGATACGCAGTATTTT.